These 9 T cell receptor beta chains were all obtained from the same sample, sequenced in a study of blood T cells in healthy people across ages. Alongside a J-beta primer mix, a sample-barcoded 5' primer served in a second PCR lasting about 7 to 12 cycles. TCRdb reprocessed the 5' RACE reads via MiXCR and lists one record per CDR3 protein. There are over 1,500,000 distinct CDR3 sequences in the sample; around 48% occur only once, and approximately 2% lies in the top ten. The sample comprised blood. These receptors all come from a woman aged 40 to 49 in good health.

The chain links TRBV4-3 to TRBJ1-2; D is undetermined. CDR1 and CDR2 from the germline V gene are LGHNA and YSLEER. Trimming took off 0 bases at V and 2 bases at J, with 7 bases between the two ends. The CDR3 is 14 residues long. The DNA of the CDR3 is TGCGCCAGCAGCCAAGAGACGCACAACTATGGCTACACCTTC. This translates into CASSQETHNYGYTF.

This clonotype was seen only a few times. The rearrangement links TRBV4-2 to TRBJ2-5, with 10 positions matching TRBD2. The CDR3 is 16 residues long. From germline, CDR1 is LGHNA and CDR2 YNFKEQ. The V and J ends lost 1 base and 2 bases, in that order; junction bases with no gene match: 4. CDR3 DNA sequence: TGTGCCAGCAGCCAAGGGGCAGCGGGGGGGCAAGAGACCCAGTACTTC. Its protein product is CASSQGAAGGQETQYF.

CDR3 residues: CASSLFTGGPNEKLFF. CDR3 sequence (DNA): TGTGCCAGCAGTTTATTTACAGGGGGCCCTAATGAAAAACTGTTTTTT. The rearrangement links TRBV28 to TRBJ1-4, with 9 nucleotides matching TRBD1. V lost 1 base to trimming and J lost 3 bases; unmatched junction nucleotides: 3. The CDR3 is 16 amino acids. Germline loops: CDR1 MDHEN, CDR2 SYDVKM.

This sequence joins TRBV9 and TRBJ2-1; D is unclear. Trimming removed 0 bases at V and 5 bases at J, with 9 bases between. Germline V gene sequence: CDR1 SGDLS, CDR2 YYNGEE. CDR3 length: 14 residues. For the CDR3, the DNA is TGTGCCAGCAGCGTAGGCGGCTTAAACAATGAGCAGTTCTTC. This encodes CASSVGGLNNEQFF.

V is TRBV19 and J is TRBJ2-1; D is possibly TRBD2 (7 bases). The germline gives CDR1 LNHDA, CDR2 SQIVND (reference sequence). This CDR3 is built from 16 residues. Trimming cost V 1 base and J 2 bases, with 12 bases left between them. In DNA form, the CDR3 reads TGTGCCAGTAGTATAGTGGGCGGGGGCGCCTACAATGAGCAGTTCTTC. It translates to CASSIVGGGAYNEQFF.

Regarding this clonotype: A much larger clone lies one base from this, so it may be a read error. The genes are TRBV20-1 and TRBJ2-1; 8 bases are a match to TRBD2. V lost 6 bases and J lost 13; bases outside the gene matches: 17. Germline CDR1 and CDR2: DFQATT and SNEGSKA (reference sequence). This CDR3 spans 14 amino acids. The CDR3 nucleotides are TGCAGTGCCGGTAGCGGGGCGTTACAAGAGACCCAGTTCTTC. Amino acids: CSAGSGALQETQFF.

This CDR3 is CASRASGVTHYGYTF. CDR3 nucleotide sequence: TGTGCCAGCAGAGCGAGTGGTGTTACCCACTATGGCTACACCTTC. J is TRBJ1-2 and V is TRBV6-2 or TRBV6-3; no clear D gene. Trimming stripped 6 bases from V and 3 bases from J, with 17 bases between. Germline CDR1 and CDR2: MNHEY and SVGEGT. There are 15 residues in the CDR3.

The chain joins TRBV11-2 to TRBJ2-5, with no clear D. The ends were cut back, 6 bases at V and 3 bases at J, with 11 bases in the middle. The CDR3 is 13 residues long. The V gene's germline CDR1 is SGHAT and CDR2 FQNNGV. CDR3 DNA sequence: TGTGCCAGCAGTTGGTTCCGGGAAGAGACCCAGTACTTC. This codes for CASSWFREETQYF.

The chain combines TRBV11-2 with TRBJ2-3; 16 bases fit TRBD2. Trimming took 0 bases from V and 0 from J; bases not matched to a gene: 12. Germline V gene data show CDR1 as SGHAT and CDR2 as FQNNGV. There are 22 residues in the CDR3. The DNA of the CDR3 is TGTGCCAGCAGCTTAGAGGTTGGGACTAGCGGGGGGGCCTTTACTAGCACAGATACGCAGTATTTT. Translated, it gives CASSLEVGTSGGAFTSTDTQYF.